This T cell receptor (beta chain) was retrieved from a study of regulatory T cells. General study points: In patients, unique TRB V-J pairs were restricted and V/J usage skewed, especially in Tregs. In CD3G-deficient patients, conventional CD4+ T cells were enriched for hydrophobic CDR3 residues at positions 6 and 7.

Worth noting for this clone: Its specificity is unknown.

The V gene's germline CDR1 is LNHDA and CDR2 SQIVND (reference sequence). After removal of 8 bases from V and 5 bases from J, the junction contained 5 bases not matched to a gene. The CDR3 has 13 amino acids. Amplification used 52 TRBV primers and 13 TRBJ primers. Profiling relied on immunoSEQ multiplex PCR, and the TCRdb table lists in-frame clones only, not all of them. The sample holds some 31,000 clones, over 90% seen once. All CD3G-deficient patients showed autoimmunity, more severe in two. At testing, patients were 2 to 39 years old, with reduced naive and increased memory T-cell proportions. CD4+ cells were sorted into CD25-high CD127-low regulatory cells and CD25-low CD127-high conventional cells.

This clonotype was sampled from a child aged 2 to 15 with CD3G deficiency. The chain carries TRBV19 and TRBJ2-3; 9 bases map to TRBD2. The sample comprised conventional CD4+ T cells sorted from blood. CDR3 amino acids: CASGGRAGDTQYF. For the CDR3, the DNA is TGTGCCAGTGGCGGGAGGGCCGGAGATACGCAGTATTTT.